This T cell receptor (beta chain) derives from a study of blood T cells in healthy people across ages. The study, taken as a whole, reports: Per million T cells, TCR beta diversity dropped roughly linearly as age increased.

Each of the donors had around 9 milliliters of peripheral blood drawn into EDTA-treated Vacutainer tubes. With regard to this clonotype: Its antigen is as yet unknown.

V gave up 4 bases and J gave up 2 bases, with 17 bases separating them. The CDR3 sequence is 16 residues long. CDR1 and CDR2 from the germline V gene are SGDLS and YYNGEE. A second PCR, run for about 7 to 11 cycles, used a sample-barcoded 5' primer plus a J-beta primer mix. TCRdb re-called the 5' RACE reads through MiXCR, storing one row per CDR3 protein. The table lists hundreds of thousands of distinct CDR3 sequences, roughly 41% of them singletons. The sequence was obtained from an older woman in good health. The sample taken for sequencing was blood. The rearrangement joins TRBV9 to TRBJ2-3; tentatively, D is TRBD1 (7 bases). The CDR3 DNA sequence: TGTGCCAGCAGCACCCTCACAGGGGAGGTCACAGATACGCAGTATTTT. Translated: CASSTLTGEVTDTQYF.